Below, 24 T cell receptor beta chains from the same sample are listed, as sequenced in a study of read filtering for tumor transcriptome and immune sequencing. The library was built from about 370 ng RNA with molecular barcoded adaptors for alpha/delta and beta/gamma chains. TCRdb reprocessed the reads via MiXCR and lists one record per CDR3 protein. The table lists about 40,000 distinct CDR3 sequences, roughly 15% of them singletons, with about 36% in the top ten. The sample taken for sequencing was a population of CD138-negative cells sorted from bone marrow. Receptor source: a donor at least 40 years old with multiple myeloma.

There are many counts of this clonotype. V usage is TRBV11-2 and J usage is TRBJ2-1, with D perhaps TRBD1 or TRBD2 (6 bases each). The ends were cut back, 5 bases at V and 6 bases at J, with 23 bases in the middle. Germline CDR1 and CDR2: SGHAT and FQNNGV. The CDR3 runs to 17 residues. CDR3 nucleotides: TGTGCCAGCAGCCCCACTTTTAAGCGGAGGGGGGTCAATGAGCAGTTCTTC. Translating it yields CASSPTFKRRGVNEQFF. The whole variable domain, filled in from reference TRBV11-2 and TRBJ2-1, reads EAGVAQSPRYKIIEKRQSVAFWCNPISGHATLYWYQQILGQGPKLLIQFQNNGVVDDSQLPKDRFSAERLKGVDSTLKIQPAKLEDSAVYLCASSPTFKRRGVNEQFFGPGTRLTVL.

The table lists this clonotype with many counts. V usage is TRBV2 and J usage is TRBJ2-5; TRBD1 is a possible D gene (6 bases). This CDR3 is 13 amino acids long. V lost 4 bases, J lost 5 bases, and 11 bases lay in between. Germline V gives CDR1 SNHLY, CDR2 FYNNEI. The CDR3 here is CASSAGQRETQYF. The CDR3 bases are TGTGCCAGCAGTGCAGGACAGAGGGAGACCCAGTACTTC. Full variable domain (outside the CDR3, taken from reference TRBV2 and TRBJ2-5): EPEVTQTPSHQVTQMGQEVILRCVPISNHLYFYWYRQILGQKVEFLVSFYNNEISEKSEIFDDQFSVERPDGSNFTLKIRSTKLEDSAMYFCASSAGQRETQYFGPGTRLLVL.

Ten or more counts support this clonotype. V gene TRBV20-1 combines with J gene TRBJ2-1; perhaps D is TRBD1 or TRBD2 (5 bases each). V was pared by 7 bases and J by 4 bases, with 23 bases between. The CDR3 loop spans 16 amino acids. The germline CDR1 and CDR2 sequences are DFQATT and SNEGSKA (reference sequence). The CDR3 region is CSVLTSGTGAYNEQFF. The CDR3 DNA follows: TGCAGTGTTCTTACTTCGGGAACTGGGGCTTACAATGAGCAGTTCTTC.

This clonotype was seen a single time. This may be a read error, as it is one base from a much larger clone. The V and J genes are TRBV6-6 and TRBJ2-7; 8 nucleotides align to TRBD1. Unmatched junction bases numbered 15, after V lost 8 bases and J lost 6 bases. The V gene's germline CDR1 is MNHNY and CDR2 SVGAGI (reference sequence). The CDR3 is 15 amino acids. The CDR3 DNA follows: TGTGCCAGCTGTAGGGAGGCAGGGGGCCCCACCGAGCAGTACTTC. It encodes CASCREAGGPTEQYF.

This clonotype was seen many times. This rearrangement joins TRBV7-8 to TRBJ1-4, with no clear D. Germline CDR1 and CDR2: SGHVS and FQNEAQ. This CDR3 is built from 14 residues. The V gene lost 1 base and the J gene lost 0 bases, with 3 bases spanning the gap. Written as DNA, the CDR3 is TGTGCCAGCAGCTTAGGAGCAACTAATGAAAAACTGTTTTTT. Protein product: CASSLGATNEKLFF. Using reference TRBV7-8 and TRBJ1-4 for the parts outside the CDR3, the full variable domain is GAGVSQSPRYKVAKRGQDVALRCDPISGHVSLFWYQQALGQGPEFLTYFQNEAQLDKSGLPSDRFFAERPEGSVSTLKIQRTQQEDSAVYLCASSLGATNEKLFFGSGTQLSVL.

This clonotype was counted many times. The gene calls are TRBV29-1 and TRBJ1-1, with TRBD1 identical over 7 bases. This CDR3 is built from 13 residues. Trimming took 1 base from V and 6 from J; bases not matched to a gene: 5. Germline lookup yields CDR1 SQVTM and CDR2 ANQGSEA. DNA for the CDR3: TGCAGCGTTGAAGGACAGGGATACGCTGAAGCTTTCTTT. Translated: CSVEGQGYAEAFF.

This clonotype was counted ten times or more. The rearrangement uses TRBV30 and TRBJ1-5; TRBD1 agrees at 10 bases. The CDR3 contains 15 residues. Germline loops: CDR1 GTSNPN, CDR2 SVGIG (reference sequence). V was clipped by 5 bases and J by 2 bases; unmatched bases: 6. CDR3 in DNA: TGTGCCTGGGCGACCGGACAGGGGGGCAATCAGCCCCAGCATTTT. It translates to CAWATGQGGNQPQHF.

This clonotype has a count of ten or more. The CDR3 DNA is TGTGCCACCAAGGACGCCGACCCTATGGCAGCCGGGGAGCTGTTTTTT. Amino acid sequence: CATKDADPMAAGELFF. The rearrangement uses TRBV25-1 and TRBJ2-2, with D unclear. V lost 10 bases, J lost 6 bases, and 24 bases lay in between. The CDR3 length is 16 residues. Germline V gene data show CDR1 as MGHDK and CDR2 as SYGVNS.

This clonotype was detected many times. The gene calls are TRBV12-3 or TRBV12-4 and TRBJ1-5, with D possibly TRBD1 on 6 matching bases. CDR3 length: 15 amino acids. The V end was cut by 6 bases, the J end by 3 bases, with 15 bases between. The CDR3 coding sequence is TGTGCCAGCAGCTCGGGGGGCGAGGTCAATCAGCCCCAGCATTTT. This translates into CASSSGGEVNQPQHF.

Ten or more counts support this clonotype. This sequence joins TRBV20-1 and TRBJ1-1; a possible D gene is TRBD1 (5 bases). The CDR3 covers 14 residues. Per the germline V gene, CDR1 is DFQATT and CDR2 is SNEGSKA (reference sequence). V lost 5 bases to trimming and J lost 0 bases, with 13 bases between them. The CDR3 DNA follows: TGCAGTGCTTCGTCAGGGCTCATGAACACTGAAGCTTTCTTT. Translated, it gives CSASSGLMNTEAFF.

This clonotype was observed at least ten times. At one end the junction does not follow the germline gene, possibly because of a read error. The chain uses TRBV20-1 and TRBJ2-5, with D possibly TRBD2 on 6 matching bases. Germline CDR1 and CDR2: DFQATT and SNEGSKA (reference sequence). The CDR3 totals 14 residues. This CDR3 reads CSPRLVLGQVTQYF. The CDR3 DNA reads as TGCAGTCCGAGACTAGTTTTAGGACAAGTGACCCAGTACTTC.

Many counts were recorded for this clonotype. The chain uses TRBV12-3 or TRBV12-4 and TRBJ2-3, with D perhaps matching TRBD1 (6 bases). Trimming shortened V by 6 bases and J by 4 bases, and 8 bases separated the two germline ends. CDR3 length equals 12 residues. CDR3 nucleotides: TGTGCCAGCAGGGCAGGGGCAGATACGCAGTATTTT. Its translation is CASRAGADTQYF.

This clonotype was detected ten times or more. The rearrangement links TRBV7-8 to TRBJ1-5; 7 bases map to TRBD1. V lost 1 base, J lost 6 bases, and 6 bases stayed unmatched. The germline V gene has CDR1 SGHVS and CDR2 FQNEAQ. The CDR3 is 15 amino acids. CDR3 DNA: TGTGCCAGCAGCTTAGAGGGGGCCACGGGTCAGCCCCAGCATTTT. The encoded protein is CASSLEGATGQPQHF. The full variable domain, in which reference TRBV7-8 and TRBJ1-5 provide the parts outside the CDR3, is GAGVSQSPRYKVAKRGQDVALRCDPISGHVSLFWYQQALGQGPEFLTYFQNEAQLDKSGLPSDRFFAERPEGSVSTLKIQRTQQEDSAVYLCASSLEGATGQPQHFGDGTRLSIL.

This clonotype was observed at least ten times. The rearrangement links TRBV5-1 to TRBJ2-7; the D gene is possibly TRBD2 (5 bases). The CDR3 has 14 amino acids. The germline V and J ends were trimmed by 1 base and 2 bases, with 10 bases remaining between them. Germline lookup yields CDR1 SGHRS and CDR2 YFSETQ. The CDR3 coding sequence is TGCGCCAGCAGCTTGTCTTCGGGAACCTACGAGCAGTACTTC. This translates into CASSLSSGTYEQYF.

The chain has TRBV5-1 and TRBJ2-7; D is undetermined. The CDR3 has 14 residues. Trimming pared 2 bases from V and 0 bases from J, leaving 9 bases between. The germline V gene has CDR1 SGHRS and CDR2 YFSETQ. This CDR3 is CASSLLSHSYEQYF. For the CDR3, the DNA is TGCGCCAGCAGCTTACTTTCTCACTCCTACGAGCAGTACTTC.

This clonotype was detected ten times or more. The rearrangement joins TRBV6-2 or TRBV6-3 to TRBJ2-7, with 9 bases fitting TRBD2. J gave up 4 bases and V 5 bases, and 15 bases lay outside the gene matches. The CDR3 is 17 amino acids. Germline CDR1 reads MNHEY; CDR2 reads SVGEGT. CDR3 DNA: TGTGCCAGCAGTCCGGCACCCGGGACTAGCAGAGATTACGAGCAGTACTTC. As protein: CASSPAPGTSRDYEQYF.

About this clonotype itself: In this CDR3 the conserved last residue, phenylalanine or tryptophan, is missing, so a read error is likely. The DNA is omitted, as the CDR3 cannot be located on it reliably, and the CDR3 follows TCRdb's listing. This rearrangement joins TRBV4-2 to TRBJ2-1; whether TRBD2, the table's D call, matches the DNA was not checked. Germline CDR1 and CDR2: LGHNA and YNFKEQ. Both ends counted, the CDR3 spans 16 residues. The CDR3: CASSQLVTDPYNEQLY.

The genes are TRBV18 and TRBJ2-1; 7 bases align to TRBD1. CDR3 length: 13 amino acids. V was pared by 8 bases and J by 8 bases, with 9 bases of the junction left unmatched. Germline V gene data show CDR1 as KGHSH and CDR2 as LQKENI. CDR3 amino acids: CASPLRQGDEQFF. CDR3 sequence (DNA): TGTGCCAGCCCACTTCGACAGGGCGATGAGCAGTTCTTC.

There are many counts of this clonotype. The chain carries TRBV28 and TRBJ2-1; D is undetermined. This CDR3 has 15 amino acids. The V end lost 7 bases, the J end lost 8 bases, and 21 bases lay between the germline ends. From germline, CDR1 is MDHEN and CDR2 SYDVKM. The CDR3 region has the DNA TGTGCCAGCAACCGGGTGCAGAGATCTATTGATGAGCAGTTCTTC. Its translation: CASNRVQRSIDEQFF.

The chain is built from TRBV20-1 and TRBJ1-1, with D hard to call. The V and J ends lost 6 bases and 3 bases respectively, with 14 bases between them. Germline V gene lookup returns CDR1 DFQATT and CDR2 SNEGSKA (reference sequence). The CDR3 consists of 13 residues. The CDR3 here is CSAVDDRDTEAFF. The CDR3 DNA follows: TGCAGTGCCGTGGACGACCGAGACACTGAAGCTTTCTTT.

This clonotype was observed many times. CDR3 protein: CASSQSILQSREKLFF. CDR3 DNA: TGCGCCAGCAGTCAATCGATTTTACAGTCTCGTGAAAAACTGTTTTTT. The J gene is TRBJ1-4, the V gene TRBV23-1, with no clear D. TRBV23-1 is an ORF for which the function is uncertain. Trimming shortened V by 0 bases and J by 7 bases, and 15 bases separated the two germline ends. This CDR3 is 16 amino acids long.

This clonotype was detected ten times or more. CDR3 loop: CASTRFVEQFF. The CDR3 region has the DNA TGTGCCAGCACCCGATTTGTTGAGCAGTTCTTC. The gene calls are TRBV28 and TRBJ2-1; D remains unclear. V lost 7 bases and J 9 bases, leaving 10 bases between the germline ends. Per germline, CDR1 MDHEN and CDR2 SYDVKM. CDR3 length: 11 amino acids.

The rearrangement links TRBV7-3 to TRBJ2-2; D might be TRBD1 (5 bases). V was cut by 5 bases and J by 1 base, with 14 bases left in between. This CDR3 is built from 16 residues. CDR1 and CDR2 (germline): SGHTA, FQGTGA. The CDR3 DNA is TGTGCCAGCAGCCCCCAGGGCCCACAGAACACCGGGGAGCTGTTTTTT. Amino acid sequence: CASSPQGPQNTGELFF. Full variable domain (outside the CDR3, taken from reference TRBV7-3 and TRBJ2-2): GAGVSQTPSNKVTEKGKYVELRCDPISGHTALYWYRQSLGQGPEFLIYFQGTGAADDSGLPNDRFFAVRPEGSVSTLKIQRTERGDSAVYLCASSPQGPQNTGELFFGEGSRLTVL.

This clonotype has a count of ten or more. The V gene is TRBV7-8, the J gene TRBJ2-5; tentative D call: TRBD1 (5 bases). This CDR3 comprises 14 residues. Germline V gives CDR1 SGHVS, CDR2 FQNEAQ. The V end was cut by 3 bases, the J end by 9 bases, with 17 bases between. The DNA for the CDR3 is TGTGCCAGCAGCTTCGCTGCAGGGTACGGGCCCCAGTACTTC. Translated, it gives CASSFAAGYGPQYF. The full variable domain, its missing parts supplied by reference TRBV7-8 and TRBJ2-5, is GAGVSQSPRYKVAKRGQDVALRCDPISGHVSLFWYQQALGQGPEFLTYFQNEAQLDKSGLPSDRFFAERPEGSVSTLKIQRTQQEDSAVYLCASSFAAGYGPQYFGPGTRLLVL.